This T cell receptor beta chain came from a study of blood T cell repertoires in COVID-19. Study-level background: Samples taken during acute and convalescent COVID-19 were collected in the United States, Italy and Spain.

Measured with immunoSEQ multiplex PCR; TCRdb has only the in-frame clones, and not every one. The sample contains under 50,000 clones, 85% to 90% of which appear only once. The V gene's germline CDR1 is GTSNPN and CDR2 SVGIG (reference sequence). Between the trimmed V and J ends, which lost 7 bases and 0 bases, there was a span of 10 bases. This CDR3 is built from 13 residues. The rearrangement uses TRBV30 and TRBJ1-3; possible D gene TRBD1, 5 bases. This sequence was found in a man in his forties or fifties with active COVID-19. Sequencing input: peripheral blood. CDR3 loop: CALDTGSGNTIYF. The CDR3 region has the DNA TGTGCCTTGGACACTGGCTCTGGAAACACCATATATTTT.